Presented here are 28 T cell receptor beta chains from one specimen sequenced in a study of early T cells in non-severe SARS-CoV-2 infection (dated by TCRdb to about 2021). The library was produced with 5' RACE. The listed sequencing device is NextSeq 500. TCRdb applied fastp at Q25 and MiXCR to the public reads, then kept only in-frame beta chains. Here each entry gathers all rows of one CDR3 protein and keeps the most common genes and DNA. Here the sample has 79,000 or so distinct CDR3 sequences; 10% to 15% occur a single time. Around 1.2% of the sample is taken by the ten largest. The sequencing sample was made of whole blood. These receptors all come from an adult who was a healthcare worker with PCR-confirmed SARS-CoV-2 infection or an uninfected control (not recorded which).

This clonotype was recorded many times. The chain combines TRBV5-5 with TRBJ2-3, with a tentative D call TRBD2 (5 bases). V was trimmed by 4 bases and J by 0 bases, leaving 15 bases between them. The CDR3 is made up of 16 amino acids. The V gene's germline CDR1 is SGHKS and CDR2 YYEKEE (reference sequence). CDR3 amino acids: CASSPGLILSTDTQYF. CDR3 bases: TGTGCCAGCAGCCCCGGACTGATACTAAGCACAGATACGCAGTATTTT.

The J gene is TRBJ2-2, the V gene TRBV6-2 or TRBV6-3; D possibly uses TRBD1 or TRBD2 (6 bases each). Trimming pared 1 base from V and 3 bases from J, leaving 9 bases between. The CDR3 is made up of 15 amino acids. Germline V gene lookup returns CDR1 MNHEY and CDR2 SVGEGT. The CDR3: CASSYWGADTGELFF. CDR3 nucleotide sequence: TGTGCCAGCAGTTACTGGGGGGCGGACACCGGGGAGCTGTTTTTT.

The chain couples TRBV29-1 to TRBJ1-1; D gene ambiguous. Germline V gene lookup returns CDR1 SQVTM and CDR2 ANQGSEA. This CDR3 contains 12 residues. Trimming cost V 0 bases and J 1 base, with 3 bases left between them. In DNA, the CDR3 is TGCAGCGTTGAAGACGGGAACACTGAAGCTTTCTTT. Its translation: CSVEDGNTEAFF.

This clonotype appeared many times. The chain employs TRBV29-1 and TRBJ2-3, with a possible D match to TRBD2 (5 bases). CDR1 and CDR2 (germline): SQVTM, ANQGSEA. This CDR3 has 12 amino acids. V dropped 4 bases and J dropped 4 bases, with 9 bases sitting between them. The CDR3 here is CSVGGSSDTQYF. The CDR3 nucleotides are TGCAGCGTTGGCGGGTCCTCAGATACGCAGTATTTT.

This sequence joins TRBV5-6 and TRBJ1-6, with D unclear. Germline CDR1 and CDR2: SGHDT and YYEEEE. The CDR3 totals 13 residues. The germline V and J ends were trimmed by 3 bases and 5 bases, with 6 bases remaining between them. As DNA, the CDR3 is TGTGCCAGCAGCTGGACCGATAATTCACCCCTCCACTTT. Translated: CASSWTDNSPLHF.

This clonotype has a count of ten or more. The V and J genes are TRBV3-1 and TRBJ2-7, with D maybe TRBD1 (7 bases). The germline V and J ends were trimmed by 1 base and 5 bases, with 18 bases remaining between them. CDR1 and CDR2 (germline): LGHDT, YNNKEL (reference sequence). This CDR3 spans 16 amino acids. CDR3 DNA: TGTGCCAGCAGCCAAGGCAAGCGGGCAGGGGGGAACGAGCAGTACTTC. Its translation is CASSQGKRAGGNEQYF.

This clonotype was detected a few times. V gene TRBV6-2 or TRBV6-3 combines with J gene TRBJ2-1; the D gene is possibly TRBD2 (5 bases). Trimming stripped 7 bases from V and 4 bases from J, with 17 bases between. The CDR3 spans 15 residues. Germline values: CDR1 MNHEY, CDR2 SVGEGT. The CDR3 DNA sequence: TGTGCCAGCACCGAAACTATCGGAGGATACAATGAGCAGTTCTTC. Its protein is CASTETIGGYNEQFF.

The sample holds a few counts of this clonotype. The chain's CDR3 is CASSPHPSSGGYNEQFF. As DNA, the CDR3 is TGTGCCAGCAGCCCCCACCCATCTAGCGGGGGCTACAATGAGCAGTTCTTC. This chain connects TRBV3-1 to TRBJ2-1; 10 bases fit TRBD2. This CDR3 region has 17 residues. Germline CDR1 reads LGHDT; CDR2 reads YNNKEL (reference sequence). V lost 4 bases, J lost 3 bases, and 9 bases stayed unmatched.

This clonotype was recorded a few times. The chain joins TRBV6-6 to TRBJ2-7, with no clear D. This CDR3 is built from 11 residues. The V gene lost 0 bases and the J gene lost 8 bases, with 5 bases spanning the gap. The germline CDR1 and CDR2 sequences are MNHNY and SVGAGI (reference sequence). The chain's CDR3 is CASSYSGKQYF. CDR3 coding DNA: TGTGCCAGCAGTTACTCGGGGAAGCAGTACTTC.

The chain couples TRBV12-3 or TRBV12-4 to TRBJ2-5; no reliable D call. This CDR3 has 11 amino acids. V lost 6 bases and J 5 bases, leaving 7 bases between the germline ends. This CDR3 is CASSPRETQYF. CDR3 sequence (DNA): TGTGCCAGCAGCCCCCGGGAGACCCAGTACTTC.

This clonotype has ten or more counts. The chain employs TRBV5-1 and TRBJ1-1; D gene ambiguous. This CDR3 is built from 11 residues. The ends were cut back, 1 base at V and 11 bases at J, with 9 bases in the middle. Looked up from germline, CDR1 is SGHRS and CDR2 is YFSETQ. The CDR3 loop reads CASSLSGRAFF. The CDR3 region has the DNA TGCGCCAGCAGCTTGTCCGGGAGGGCTTTCTTT.

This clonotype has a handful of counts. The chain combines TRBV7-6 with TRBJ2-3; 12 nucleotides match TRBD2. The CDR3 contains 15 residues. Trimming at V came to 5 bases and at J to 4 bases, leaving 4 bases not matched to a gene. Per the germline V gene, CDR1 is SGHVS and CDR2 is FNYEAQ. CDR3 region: CASSLLAGGPDTQYF. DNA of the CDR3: TGTGCCAGCAGCCTCCTAGCGGGAGGGCCAGATACGCAGTATTTT.

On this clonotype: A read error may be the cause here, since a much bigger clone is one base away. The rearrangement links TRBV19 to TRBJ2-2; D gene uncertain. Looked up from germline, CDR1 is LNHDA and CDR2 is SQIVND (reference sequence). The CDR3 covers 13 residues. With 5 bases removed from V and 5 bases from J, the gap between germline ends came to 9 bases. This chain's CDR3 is CASSPAGTGELFF. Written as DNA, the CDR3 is TGTGCCAGTAGTCCAGCTGGGACCGGGGAGCTGTTTTTT.

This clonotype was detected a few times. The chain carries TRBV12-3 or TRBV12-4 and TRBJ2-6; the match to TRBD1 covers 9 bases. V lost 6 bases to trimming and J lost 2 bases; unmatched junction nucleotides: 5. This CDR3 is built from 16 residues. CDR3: CASREQGATGANVLTF. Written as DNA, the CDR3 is TGTGCCAGCAGAGAACAGGGGGCGACTGGGGCCAACGTCCTGACTTTC.

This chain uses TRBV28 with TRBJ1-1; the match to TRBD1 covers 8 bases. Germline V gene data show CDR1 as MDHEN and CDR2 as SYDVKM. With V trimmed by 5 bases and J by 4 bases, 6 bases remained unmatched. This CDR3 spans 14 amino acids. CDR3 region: CASSLDREGTEAFF. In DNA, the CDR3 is TGTGCCAGCAGTCTGGACAGGGAGGGCACTGAAGCTTTCTTT.

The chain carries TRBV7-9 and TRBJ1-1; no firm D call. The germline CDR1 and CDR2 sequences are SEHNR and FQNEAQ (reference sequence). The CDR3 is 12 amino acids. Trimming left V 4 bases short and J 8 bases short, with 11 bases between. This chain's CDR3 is CASSSQEREAFF. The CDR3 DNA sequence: TGTGCCAGCAGCTCCCAGGAGAGGGAAGCTTTCTTT.

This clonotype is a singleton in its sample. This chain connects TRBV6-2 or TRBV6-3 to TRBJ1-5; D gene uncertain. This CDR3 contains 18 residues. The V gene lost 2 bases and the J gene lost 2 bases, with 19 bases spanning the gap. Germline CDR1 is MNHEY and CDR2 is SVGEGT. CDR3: CASSYSMRGASGNQPQHF. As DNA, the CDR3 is TGTGCCAGCAGTTACAGTATGCGGGGAGCGAGCGGCAATCAGCCCCAGCATTTT.

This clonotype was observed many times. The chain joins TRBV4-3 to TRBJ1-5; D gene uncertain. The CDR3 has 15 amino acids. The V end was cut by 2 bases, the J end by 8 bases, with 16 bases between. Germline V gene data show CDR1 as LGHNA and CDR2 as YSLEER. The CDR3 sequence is CASSQRGTLQEPQHF. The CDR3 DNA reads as TGCGCCAGCAGCCAACGTGGCACGCTTCAGGAGCCCCAGCATTTT.

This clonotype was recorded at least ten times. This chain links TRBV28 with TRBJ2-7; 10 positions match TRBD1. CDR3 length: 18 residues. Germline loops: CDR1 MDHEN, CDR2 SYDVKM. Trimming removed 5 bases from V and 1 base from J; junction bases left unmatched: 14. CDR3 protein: CASSPMGVGQGFSYEQYF. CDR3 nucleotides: TGTGCCAGCAGTCCAATGGGAGTGGGACAGGGGTTTTCCTACGAGCAGTACTTC. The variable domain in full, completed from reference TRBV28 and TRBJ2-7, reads DVKVTQSSRYLVKRTGEKVFLECVQDMDHENMFWYRQDPGLGLRLIYFSYDVKMKEKGDIPEGYSVSREKKERFSLILESASTNQTSMYLCASSPMGVGQGFSYEQYFGPGTRLTVT.

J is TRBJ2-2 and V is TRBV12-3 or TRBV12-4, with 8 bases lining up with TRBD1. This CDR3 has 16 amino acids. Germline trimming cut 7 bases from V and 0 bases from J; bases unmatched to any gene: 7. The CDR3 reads CASNHRDRPNTGELFF. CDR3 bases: TGTGCCAGCAACCACCGGGACAGGCCGAACACCGGGGAGCTGTTTTTT.

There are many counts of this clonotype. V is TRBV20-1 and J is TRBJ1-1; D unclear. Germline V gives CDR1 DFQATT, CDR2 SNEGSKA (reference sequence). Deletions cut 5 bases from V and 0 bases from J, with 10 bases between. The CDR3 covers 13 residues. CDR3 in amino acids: CSAPDFMNTEAFF. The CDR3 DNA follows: TGCAGTGCTCCGGATTTTATGAACACTGAAGCTTTCTTT.

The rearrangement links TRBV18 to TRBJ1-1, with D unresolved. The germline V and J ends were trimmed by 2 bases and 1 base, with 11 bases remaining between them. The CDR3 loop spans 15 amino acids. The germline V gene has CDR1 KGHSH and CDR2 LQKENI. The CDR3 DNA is TGTGCCAGCTCACCAATCCTGGAGGGGAACACTGAAGCTTTCTTT. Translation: CASSPILEGNTEAFF.

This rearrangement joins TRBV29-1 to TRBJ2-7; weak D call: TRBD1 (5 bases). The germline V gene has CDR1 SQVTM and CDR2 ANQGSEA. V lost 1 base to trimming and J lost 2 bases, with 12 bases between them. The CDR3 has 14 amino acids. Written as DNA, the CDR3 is TGCAGCGTTGAAGGCTCCGACAGCCCCTACGAGCAGTACTTC. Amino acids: CSVEGSDSPYEQYF.

CDR3 sequence (DNA): TGCGCCAGCAGCTTGGCCGGGACAGGGGGCGAAAAACTGTTTTTT. Its translation: CASSLAGTGGEKLFF. The chain recombines TRBV5-1 with TRBJ1-4, with TRBD1 matching over 12 bases. Germline trimming cut 0 bases from V and 8 bases from J; bases unmatched to any gene: 2. CDR3 length: 15 amino acids. Germline CDR1 reads SGHRS; CDR2 reads YFSETQ.

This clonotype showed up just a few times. CDR3 amino acids: CASSLFGNTEAFF. The CDR3 nucleotides read TGTGCCAGCAGCTTATTCGGTAACACTGAAGCTTTCTTT. The chain links TRBV7-2 to TRBJ1-1, with D unresolved. Germline V gives CDR1 SGHTA, CDR2 FQGNSA. The length of the CDR3 is 13 residues. Trimming stripped 2 bases from V and 2 bases from J, with 6 bases between. Together with reference TRBV7-2 and TRBJ1-1, the CDR3 gives the full variable domain: GAGVSQSPSNKVTEKGKDVELRCDPISGHTALYWYRQSLGQGLEFLIYFQGNSAPDKSGLPSDRFSAERTGGSVSTLTIQRTQQEDSAVYLCASSLFGNTEAFFGQGTRLTVV.

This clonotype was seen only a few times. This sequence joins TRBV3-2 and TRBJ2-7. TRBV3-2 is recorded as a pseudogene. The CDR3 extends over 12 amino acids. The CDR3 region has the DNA TGTGCCAGCAGCTGGAGAAGATACGAGCAGTACTTC. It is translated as CASSWRRYEQYF.

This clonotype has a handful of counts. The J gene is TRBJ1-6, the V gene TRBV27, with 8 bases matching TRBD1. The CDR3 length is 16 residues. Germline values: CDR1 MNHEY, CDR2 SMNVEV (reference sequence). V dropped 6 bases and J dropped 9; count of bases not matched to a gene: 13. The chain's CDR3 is CASSLIRDRWGSPLHF. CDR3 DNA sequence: TGTGCCAGCAGCCTAATCCGGGACAGGTGGGGTTCACCCCTCCACTTT.

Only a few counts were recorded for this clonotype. CDR3 coding DNA: TGTGCCAGCAGTTCCCCATTGACCGTCAATGAGCAGTTCTTC. Amino acid sequence: CASSSPLTVNEQFF. The chain recombines TRBV6-5 with TRBJ2-1, with D unclear. Per germline, CDR1 MNHEY and CDR2 SVGAGI. The CDR3 consists of 14 residues. The ends were cut back, 4 bases at V and 6 bases at J, with 13 bases in the middle.